This is a list of T cell receptor beta chains from one sample in a study of OX40 agonist ivuxolimab in advanced cancers. Sequencing was performed with immunoSEQ multiplex PCR; in TCRdb, only in-frame clones are kept and a portion is missing. Of some 90,000 clones listed, 80% to 95% were seen once; the top ten hold roughly 1.1%. Specimen: CD4+ or CD8+ T cells sorted from blood, collected in a trial of the OX40 agonist ivuxolimab. Receptor source: an adult with an advanced solid tumor such as melanoma, head and neck, liver or kidney cancer. Both conserved end residues are part of each CDR3. The D gene is left open where the match is weak. Rows give clone size only sometimes, using once, few, many, or a class for an expanded clone.

d_call	v_call	j_call	clone_size	cdr3_nt	cdr3_aa
-	TRBV7-9	TRBJ2-1	-	TGTGCCAGCAGCTTAGCAGCCCGAGCCAATGAGCAGTTCTTC	CASSLAARANEQFF
-	TRBV29-1	TRBJ2-1	-	TGCAGCGCTGCCGAGCGAGGCAATGAGCAGTTCTTC	CSAAERGNEQFF
-	TRBV15	TRBJ2-4	-	TGTGCCACCAGCAGACAGGGCGAAGGAGACAAAAACATTCAGTACTTC	CATSRQGEGDKNIQYF
TRBD1	TRBV19	TRBJ2-6	few	TGTGCCAGTGACAGGGGTGGCGGGGCCAACGTCCTGACTTTC	CASDRGGGANVLTF
TRBD2	TRBV5-6	TRBJ2-1	-	TGTGCCAGCAGCTGGGGACTAGCGGGAGGAAACAATGAGCAGTTCTTC	CASSWGLAGGNNEQFF
-	TRBV28	TRBJ1-2	-	TGTGCCAGCAGTCTAACGGCCTATGGCTACACCTTC	CASSLTAYGYTF
-	TRBV25-1	TRBJ2-5	-	TGTGCCAGCAGTGAATTCGGATCCTTACCGATCAAACAGACCCAGTACTTC	CASSEFGSLPIKQTQYF
TRBD2	TRBV29-1	TRBJ2-3	-	TGCAGCGTTGAGGACCCTCAAGCGGGAGCCCACACAGATACGCAGTATTTT	CSVEDPQAGAHTDTQYF
TRBD1	TRBV19	TRBJ2-7	-	TGTGCCAGGACCTGGGACAGGGCTGCCTACGAGCAGTACTTC	CARTWDRAAYEQYF
-	TRBV5-1	TRBJ2-7	few	TGCGCCAGCAGCTTGGGGGGGAATAACTACGAGCAGTACTTC	CASSLGGNNYEQYF
-	TRBV6-5	TRBJ2-7	once	TGTGCCAGCAGTTCCCTACGGGGGTGGCAGTACTTC	CASSSLRGWQYF
-	TRBV5-4	TRBJ1-1	-	TGTGCCAGCAGCTTGTTTAGTCGGCGGCCGAACACTGAAGCTTTCTTT	CASSLFSRRPNTEAFF
TRBD1	TRBV5-1	TRBJ2-5	-	TGCGCCAGCAGCCGGGCCGGGACAGGGAAGGAGACCCAGTACTTC	CASSRAGTGKETQYF
-	TRBV30	TRBJ1-1	-	TGTGCCTGGAGTAAACAGACTTCGAACACTGAAGCTTTCTTT	CAWSKQTSNTEAFF
TRBD1	TRBV6-5	TRBJ2-7	-	TGTGCCAGCAGAAGGGACAGTTCCCCCAAGGGAGAGCAGTACTTC	CASRRDSSPKGEQYF
-	TRBV27	TRBJ1-1	-	TGTGCCAGCAGTCCGACAGAGAACACTGAAGCTTTCTTT	CASSPTENTEAFF